This entry lists 20 T cell receptor beta chains sequenced from one sample in a study of regulatory T cells in long-lasting Graves disease. According to the study, TCR beta libraries were built with iRepertoire HTBI primers and CDR3-region Arm-PCR. TCRdb analysed the multiplex PCR reads with MiXCR anew, one entry per CDR3 protein. The table lists about 660,000 distinct CDR3 sequences, around 30% of them singletons. Time point given: persistent/refractory GD, antithyroid drugs over 5 years with positive TRAb. Extracted RNA from PBMCs served as the source of the TCR library. Sequencing was performed on peripheral blood mononuclear cells (PBMCs), taken when the disease was refractory, from a patient treated with antithyroid drugs. Every receptor here comes from a female donor with Graves disease.

This clonotype was counted at least ten times. The chain uses TRBV2 and TRBJ1-4; D call uncertain. Trimming removed 6 bases from V and 7 bases from J, with 15 bases in between. Germline CDR1 reads SNHLY; CDR2 reads FYNNEI. CDR3 length equals 14 residues. This chain's CDR3 is CASRKTRPSEKLFF. The CDR3 nucleotides read TGTGCCAGCAGGAAGACCCGACCGTCTGAAAAACTGTTTTTT. The full variable domain, rest sourced from reference TRBV2 and TRBJ1-4, is EPEVTQTPSHQVTQMGQEVILRCVPISNHLYFYWYRQILGQKVEFLVSFYNNEISEKSEIFDDQFSVERPDGSNFTLKIRSTKLEDSAMYFCASRKTRPSEKLFFGSGTQLSVL.

The table lists this clonotype with many counts. This sequence joins TRBV27 and TRBJ1-2, with D perhaps TRBD1 (5 bases). Trimming took off 5 bases at V and 4 bases at J, with 8 bases between the two ends. Germline V gives CDR1 MNHEY, CDR2 SMNVEV (reference sequence). The CDR3 has 12 residues. CDR3 region: CASSGDLYGYTF. Written as DNA, the CDR3 is TGTGCCAGCAGTGGGGACCTCTATGGCTACACCTTC.

Ten or more counts support this clonotype. This chain joins TRBV12-3 or TRBV12-4 and TRBJ2-7; D unresolved. V was cut by 5 bases and J by 3 bases, with 14 bases left in between. CDR3 length equals 14 residues. CDR3 protein: CASSMDGRNYEQYF. The CDR3, as DNA: TGTGCCAGCAGTATGGACGGACGGAACTACGAGCAGTACTTC.

This clonotype was picked up a small number of times. The rearrangement uses TRBV10-3 and TRBJ1-5, with a possible D match to TRBD1 (5 bases). Trimming took off 8 bases at V and 6 bases at J, with 11 bases between the two ends. CDR3 size: 12 residues. From germline, CDR1 is ENHRY and CDR2 SYGVKD. CDR3 sequence: CAIGRDGQPQHF. The DNA of the CDR3 is TGTGCCATCGGCAGGGATGGTCAGCCCCAGCATTTT.

This clonotype has ten or more counts. The chain joins TRBV28 to TRBJ1-2, with D unresolved. The V and J ends lost 6 bases and 6 bases respectively, with 11 bases between them. The CDR3 is 12 amino acids. Germline CDR1 is MDHEN and CDR2 is SYDVKM. CDR3 in amino acids: CASRDLGDGYTF. The CDR3 coding sequence is TGTGCCAGCAGGGACCTCGGTGATGGCTACACCTTC.

V and J are TRBV29-1 and TRBJ1-2, with a tentative D call TRBD1 (5 bases). V dropped 3 bases and J dropped 5 bases, with 16 bases sitting between them. Germline CDR1 is SQVTM and CDR2 is ANQGSEA. This CDR3 region has 14 residues. CDR3 nucleotides: TGCAGCGTTGAGGGGCGCCTTGAGGGGTATGGCTACACCTTC. This encodes CSVEGRLEGYGYTF.

This clonotype turned up a few times. The chain has TRBV11-2 and TRBJ2-7, with TRBD2 identical over 8 bases. CDR1 is SGHAT and CDR2 is FQNNGV in the germline V gene. The CDR3 totals 14 residues. The V and J ends lost 5 bases and 3 bases, in that order; junction bases with no gene match: 6. The CDR3 DNA is TGTGCCAGCAGCACCAGCGGGAGTTTCTACGAGCAGTACTTC. It encodes CASSTSGSFYEQYF. The variable domain in full, with the rest retrieved from reference TRBV11-2 and TRBJ2-7, is EAGVAQSPRYKIIEKRQSVAFWCNPISGHATLYWYQQILGQGPKLLIQFQNNGVVDDSQLPKDRFSAERLKGVDSTLKIQPAKLEDSAVYLCASSTSGSFYEQYFGPGTRLTVT.

The V and J genes are TRBV2 and TRBJ2-1; TRBD2 aligns across 12 bases. V gave up 6 bases and J gave up 4 bases; unmatched junction bases: 4. Germline V gene sequence: CDR1 SNHLY, CDR2 FYNNEI. CDR3 size: 15 residues. CDR3 bases: TGTGCCAGCAGGGGAGGACTAGCGGGGTACAATGAGCAGTTCTTC. Amino acids: CASRGGLAGYNEQFF.

J is TRBJ1-1 and V is TRBV10-3; D is unclear. This CDR3 has 13 amino acids. From germline, CDR1 is ENHRY and CDR2 SYGVKD. V lost 3 bases, J lost 1 base, and 6 bases lay in between. Here the CDR3 DNA reads TGTGCCATCAGTGAAATCAAGAACACTGAAGCTTTCTTT. As protein: CAISEIKNTEAFF.

This clonotype was seen more than once but under ten times. The CDR3 sequence: CATRVPSPPQHF. The CDR3 DNA reads TGTGCCACCAGGGTCCCTTCACCGCCCCAGCATTTT. The rearrangement links TRBV10-3 to TRBJ1-5, with D tentatively TRBD1 (5 bases). Deletions cut 10 bases from V and 9 bases from J, with 16 bases between. CDR1 is ENHRY, CDR2 SYGVKD, per germline. This CDR3 comprises 12 residues.

This clonotype was detected only a few times. This chain joins TRBV19 and TRBJ2-7; 11 nucleotides match TRBD1. V dropped 5 bases and J dropped 6; count of bases not matched to a gene: 6. CDR3 length: 14 residues. Looked up from germline, CDR1 is LNHDA and CDR2 is SQIVND (reference sequence). DNA for the CDR3: TGTGCCAGTAGTGGAACCGGGACAGGGGGCGAGCAGTACTTC. Translated, it gives CASSGTGTGGEQYF. The entire variable domain, with the rest obtained from reference TRBV19 and TRBJ2-7, is as follows: DGGITQSPKYLFRKEGQNVTLSCEQNLNHDAMYWYRQDPGQGLRLIYYSQIVNDFQKGDIAEGYSVSREKKESFPLTVTSAQKNPTAFYLCASSGTGTGGEQYFGPGTRLTVT.

With regard to this clonotype: This CDR3 is missing its conserved last phenylalanine or tryptophan, likely due to a read error. CDR3 nucleotides: TGTGCCAGCAGTTTGCCGATGCCTGGAGATGCTTTCCTT. This encodes CASSLPMPGDAFL. The chain combines TRBV28 with TRBJ1-1; D gene uncertain. Trimming took off 3 bases at V and 11 bases at J, with 16 bases between the two ends. Germline CDR1 MDHEN, CDR2 SYDVKM. The CDR3 runs 13 residues.

There are many counts of this clonotype. The chain combines TRBV2 with TRBJ1-4; D is undetermined. Germline loops: CDR1 SNHLY, CDR2 FYNNEI. This CDR3 has 14 residues. The germline V and J ends were trimmed by 7 bases and 5 bases, with 14 bases remaining between them. CDR3 residues: CASKESSSNEKLFF. CDR3 in DNA: TGTGCCAGCAAAGAATCGAGCTCCAATGAAAAACTGTTTTTT.

This clonotype has more than one count but fewer than ten. The chain uses TRBV7-9 and TRBJ2-7; D possibly corresponds to TRBD1 (6 bases). CDR1 is SEHNR, CDR2 FQNEAQ, per germline (reference sequence). This CDR3 contains 13 residues. V was shortened by 5 bases and J by 3 bases, with 11 bases between the two germline ends. CDR3 residues: CASSPRGFYEQYF. In DNA form, the CDR3 reads TGTGCCAGCAGCCCCAGGGGCTTCTACGAGCAGTACTTC. Filled out from reference TRBV7-9 and TRBJ2-7, the complete variable domain reads DTGVSQNPRHKITKRGQNVTFRCDPISEHNRLYWYRQTLGQGPEFLTYFQNEAQLEKSRLLSDRFSAERPKGSFSTLEIQRTEQGDSAMYLCASSPRGFYEQYFGPGTRLTVT.

The chain links TRBV6-1 to TRBJ1-1, with 7 nucleotides matching TRBD1. Germline V gene data show CDR1 as MNHNS and CDR2 as SASEGT. V gave up 5 bases and J gave up 11 bases; unmatched junction bases: 11. CDR3 length: 13 amino acids. In nucleotides, the CDR3 is TGTGCCAGCAGTCACCAGGGGGACCCTGGGGCTTTCTTT. The encoded protein is CASSHQGDPGAFF.

The chain uses TRBV6-1 and TRBJ2-7; D gene unclear. CDR1 is MNHNS, CDR2 SASEGT, per germline. This CDR3 spans 15 amino acids. V was cut by 0 bases and J by 6 bases, with 15 bases left in between. Written as DNA, the CDR3 is TGTGCCAGCAGTGAAGCGCTTCTTTTAGTAACCGAGCAGTACTTC. Amino acids: CASSEALLLVTEQYF.

This rearrangement joins TRBV20-1 to TRBJ1-4, with 7 bases matching TRBD1. The CDR3 has 14 residues. The ends lost 5 bases at V and 0 bases at J; junction bases unmatched: 3. Germline-derived CDR1 and CDR2 are DFQATT and SNEGSKA (reference sequence). The CDR3 loop is CSADGQATNEKLFF. The DNA for the CDR3 is TGCAGTGCTGATGGACAGGCAACTAATGAAAAACTGTTTTTT.

This clonotype was detected a few times. The V and J genes are TRBV30 and TRBJ2-7; 8 bases are shared with TRBD2. The J segment lost 7 bases and the V segment lost 0 bases, leaving 5 bases of the junction unmatched. This CDR3 has 13 amino acids. Germline V gives CDR1 GTSNPN, CDR2 SVGIG (reference sequence). This chain's CDR3 is CAWSVSGSSEQYF. In DNA, the CDR3 is TGTGCCTGGAGTGTGAGCGGGAGCAGTGAGCAGTACTTC. Together with reference TRBV30 and TRBJ2-7, the CDR3 gives the full variable domain: SQTIHQWPATLVQPVGSPLSLECTVEGTSNPNLYWYRQAAGRGLQLLFYSVGIGQISSEVPQNLSASRPQDRQFILSSKKLLLSDSGFYLCAWSVSGSSEQYFGPGTRLTVT.

This clonotype was observed a few times. The chain combines TRBV7-3 with TRBJ2-5; D could derive from TRBD1 or TRBD2 (6 bases each). Trimming took 4 bases from V and 2 from J, leaving 14 bases between them. The CDR3 contains 15 residues. Germline CDR1 is SGHTA and CDR2 is FQGTGA. CDR3 loop: CASSSTGATQETQYF. CDR3 nucleotide sequence: TGTGCCAGCAGCTCAACGGGGGCTACACAAGAGACCCAGTACTTC.

The chain recombines TRBV4-1 with TRBJ2-7, with 10 bases aligning to TRBD1. This CDR3 contains 14 residues. Germline CDR1 MGHRA, CDR2 YSYEKL. The J segment lost 5 bases and the V segment lost 6 bases, leaving 7 bases of the junction unmatched. The CDR3 protein is CASRPGTGAHEQYF. The CDR3 region has the DNA TGCGCCAGCAGGCCTGGGACAGGGGCCCACGAGCAGTACTTC.